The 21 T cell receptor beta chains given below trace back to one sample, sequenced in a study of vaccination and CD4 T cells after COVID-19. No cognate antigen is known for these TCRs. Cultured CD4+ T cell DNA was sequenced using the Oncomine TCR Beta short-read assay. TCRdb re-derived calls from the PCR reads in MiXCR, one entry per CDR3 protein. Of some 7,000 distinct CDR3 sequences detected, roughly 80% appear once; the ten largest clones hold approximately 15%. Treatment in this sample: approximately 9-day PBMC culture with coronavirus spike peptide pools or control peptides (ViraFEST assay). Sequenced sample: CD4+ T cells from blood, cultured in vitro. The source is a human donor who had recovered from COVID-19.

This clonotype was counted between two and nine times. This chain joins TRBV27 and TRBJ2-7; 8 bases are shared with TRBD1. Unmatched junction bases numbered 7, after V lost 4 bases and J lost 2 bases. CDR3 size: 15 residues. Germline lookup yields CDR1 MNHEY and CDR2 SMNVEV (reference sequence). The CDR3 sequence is CASSSRTGMAYEQYF. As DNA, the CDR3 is TGTGCCAGCAGTTCGCGGACAGGGATGGCCTACGAGCAGTACTTC.

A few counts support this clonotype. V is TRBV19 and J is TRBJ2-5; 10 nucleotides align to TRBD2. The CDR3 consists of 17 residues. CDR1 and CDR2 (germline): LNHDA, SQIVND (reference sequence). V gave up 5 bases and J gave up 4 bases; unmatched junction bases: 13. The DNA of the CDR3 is TGTGCCAGTAGTCTCCAAAGCATAGCGGGAGGTAGAGAGACCCAGTACTTC. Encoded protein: CASSLQSIAGGRETQYF.

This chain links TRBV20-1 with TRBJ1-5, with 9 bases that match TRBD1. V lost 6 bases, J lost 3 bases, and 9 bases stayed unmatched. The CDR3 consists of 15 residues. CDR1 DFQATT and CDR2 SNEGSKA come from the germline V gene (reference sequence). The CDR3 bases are TGCAGTGCCATATCCCGGGACAGGGTCAATCAGCCCCAGCATTTT. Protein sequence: CSAISRDRVNQPQHF.

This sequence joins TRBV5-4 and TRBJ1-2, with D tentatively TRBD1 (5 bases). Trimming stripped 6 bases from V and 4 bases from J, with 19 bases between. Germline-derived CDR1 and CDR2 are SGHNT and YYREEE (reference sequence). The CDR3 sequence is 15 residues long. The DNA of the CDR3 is TGTGCCAGCACCCCACGGGCGGGGCACGGCTATGGCTACACCTTC. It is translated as CASTPRAGHGYGYTF.

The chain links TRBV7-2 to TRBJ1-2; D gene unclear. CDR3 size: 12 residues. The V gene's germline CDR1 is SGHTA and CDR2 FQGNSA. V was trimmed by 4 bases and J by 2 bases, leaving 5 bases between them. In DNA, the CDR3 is TGTGCCAGCAGCTGGGAAAACTATGGCTACACCTTC. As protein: CASSWENYGYTF.

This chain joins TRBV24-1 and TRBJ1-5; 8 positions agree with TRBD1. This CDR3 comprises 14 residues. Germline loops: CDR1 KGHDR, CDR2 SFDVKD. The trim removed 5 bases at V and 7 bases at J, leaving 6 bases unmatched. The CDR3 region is CATSATGDRQPQHF. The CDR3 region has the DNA TGTGCCACCAGTGCGACAGGGGACCGCCAGCCCCAGCATTTT.

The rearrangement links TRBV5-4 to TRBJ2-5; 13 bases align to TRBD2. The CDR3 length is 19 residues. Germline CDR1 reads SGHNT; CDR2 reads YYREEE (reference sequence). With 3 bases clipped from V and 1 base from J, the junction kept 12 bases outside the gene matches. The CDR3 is CASSSRTSGRRTAQETQYF. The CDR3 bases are TGTGCCAGCAGCTCTCGGACTAGCGGGAGAAGGACGGCCCAAGAGACCCAGTACTTC.

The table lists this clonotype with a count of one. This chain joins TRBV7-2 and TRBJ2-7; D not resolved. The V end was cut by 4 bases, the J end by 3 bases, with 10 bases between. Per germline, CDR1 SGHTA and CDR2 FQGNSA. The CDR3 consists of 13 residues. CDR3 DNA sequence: TGTGCCAGCAGCTCCCGAGCTTTCTACGAGCAGTACTTC. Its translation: CASSSRAFYEQYF.

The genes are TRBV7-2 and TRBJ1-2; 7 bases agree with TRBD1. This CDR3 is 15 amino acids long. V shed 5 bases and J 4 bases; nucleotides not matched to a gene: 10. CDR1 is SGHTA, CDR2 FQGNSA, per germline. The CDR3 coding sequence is TGTGCCAGCAGCCACACCCGACAGGGATCCTATGGCTACACCTTC. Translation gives CASSHTRQGSYGYTF.

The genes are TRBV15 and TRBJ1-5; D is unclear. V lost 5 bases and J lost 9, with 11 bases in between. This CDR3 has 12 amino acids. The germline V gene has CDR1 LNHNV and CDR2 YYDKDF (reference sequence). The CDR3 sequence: CATSGGFRPQHF. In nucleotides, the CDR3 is TGTGCCACCAGCGGAGGGTTTCGGCCCCAGCATTTT.

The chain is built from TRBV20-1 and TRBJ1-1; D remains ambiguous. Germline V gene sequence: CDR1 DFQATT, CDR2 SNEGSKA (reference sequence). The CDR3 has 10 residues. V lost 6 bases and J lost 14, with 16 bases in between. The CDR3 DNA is TGCAGTGCCTCCCGCTTCGGTGGCTTCTTT. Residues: CSASRFGGFF.

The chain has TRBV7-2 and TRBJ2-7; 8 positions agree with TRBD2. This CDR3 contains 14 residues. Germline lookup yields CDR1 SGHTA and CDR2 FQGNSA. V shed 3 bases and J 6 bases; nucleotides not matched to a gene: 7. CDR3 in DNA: TGTGCCAGCAGCTTGCCGGGAGGGCGTACCGAGCAGTACTTC. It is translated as CASSLPGGRTEQYF.

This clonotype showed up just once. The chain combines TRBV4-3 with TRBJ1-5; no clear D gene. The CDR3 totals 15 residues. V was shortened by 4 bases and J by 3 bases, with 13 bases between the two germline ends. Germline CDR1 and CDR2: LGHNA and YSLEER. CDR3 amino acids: CASSPTRSLNQPQHF. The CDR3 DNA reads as TGCGCCAGCAGCCCCACCCGTTCCCTCAATCAGCCCCAGCATTTT.

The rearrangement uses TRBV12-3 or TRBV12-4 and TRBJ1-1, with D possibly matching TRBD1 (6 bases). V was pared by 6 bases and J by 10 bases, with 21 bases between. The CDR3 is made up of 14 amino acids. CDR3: CASSRDTRTWGAFF. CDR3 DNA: TGTGCCAGCAGCCGGGACACCCGGACCTGGGGAGCTTTCTTT.

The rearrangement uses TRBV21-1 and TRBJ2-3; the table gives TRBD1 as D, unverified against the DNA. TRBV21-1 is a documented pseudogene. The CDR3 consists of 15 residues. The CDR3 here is CAHYFLVPGADTQYF. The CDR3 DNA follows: TGTGCACACTACTTCCTCGTCCCCGGGGCAGATACGCAGTATTTT.

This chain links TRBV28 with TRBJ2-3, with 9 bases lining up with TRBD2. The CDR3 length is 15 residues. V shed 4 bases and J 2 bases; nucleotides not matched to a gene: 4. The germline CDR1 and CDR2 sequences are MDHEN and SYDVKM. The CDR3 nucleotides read TGTGCCAGCAGTTCCAGCGGGAGGCCCACAGATACGCAGTATTTT. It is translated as CASSSSGRPTDTQYF.

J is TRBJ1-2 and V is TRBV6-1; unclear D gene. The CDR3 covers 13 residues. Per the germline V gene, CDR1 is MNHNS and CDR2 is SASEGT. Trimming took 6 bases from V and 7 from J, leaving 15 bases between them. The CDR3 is CASRTSTPGGYTF. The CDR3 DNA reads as TGTGCCAGCAGAACCTCTACCCCGGGTGGCTACACCTTC.

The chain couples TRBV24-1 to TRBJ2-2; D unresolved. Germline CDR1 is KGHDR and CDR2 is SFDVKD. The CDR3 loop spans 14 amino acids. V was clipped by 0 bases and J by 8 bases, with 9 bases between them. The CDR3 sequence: CATSDLSVKGELFF. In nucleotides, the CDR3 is TGTGCCACCAGTGATTTGTCGGTAAAGGGGGAGCTGTTTTTT.

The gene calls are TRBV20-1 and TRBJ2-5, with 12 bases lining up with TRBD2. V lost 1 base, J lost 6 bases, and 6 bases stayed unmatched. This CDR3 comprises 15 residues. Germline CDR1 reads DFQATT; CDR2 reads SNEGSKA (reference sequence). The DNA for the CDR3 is TGCAGTGCTAGAGGAAGACTAGCGGGAGCGCAGACCCAGTACTTC. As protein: CSARGRLAGAQTQYF.

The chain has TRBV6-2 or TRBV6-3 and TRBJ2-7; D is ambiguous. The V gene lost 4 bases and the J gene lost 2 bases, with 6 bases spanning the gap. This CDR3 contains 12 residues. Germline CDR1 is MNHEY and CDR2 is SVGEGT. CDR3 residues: CASSSPPYEQYF. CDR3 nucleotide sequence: TGTGCCAGCAGTTCCCCCCCCTACGAGCAGTACTTC.

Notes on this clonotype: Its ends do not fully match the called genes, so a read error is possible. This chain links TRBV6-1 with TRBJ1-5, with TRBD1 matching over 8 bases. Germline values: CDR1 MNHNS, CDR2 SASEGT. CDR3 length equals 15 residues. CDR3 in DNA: TGCGCCAGCAGTAACGGACAGGGAGGTGGTGGTACCCAGCATTTT. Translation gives CASSNGQGGGGTQHF.